This TCR beta chain originates from a study of sequential checkpoint blockade in melanoma. Treatment here: randomized to nivolumab then ipilimumab (arm A) or the reverse (arm B). V trimming: 2 bases; J trimming: 5 bases; junction bases outside the gene matches: 7. Germline CDR1 MNHEY, CDR2 SVGAGI. The CDR3 is 16 residues long. Repertoires were generated with immunoSEQ multiplex PCR, while TCRdb's copy carries only in-frame clones and drops some. Of over 9,000 clones listed, roughly 80% were seen once; the top ten hold around a sixth. Sample: CD8+ T cells sorted from blood (inferred from file names), taken from a patient given nivolumab and ipilimumab in sequence. The chain uses TRBV6-5 and TRBJ2-2, with TRBD2 matching over 8 bases. The origin of this receptor is a human donor with melanoma. This CDR3 reads CASSYPTGGGTGELFF. The CDR3 nucleotides read TGTGCCAGCAGTTACCCGACGGGGGGGGGTACCGGGGAGCTGTTTTTT.